These T cell receptor beta chains were read from a single sample in a study of T cell changes during pregnancy in multiple sclerosis. Method: immunoSEQ multiplex PCR; TCRdb's copy keeps in-frame clones and lacks some. This repertoire shows 80,000 to 130,000 clones, almost 95% found once; its top ten account for approximately 1%. The material sequenced was peripheral blood, taken before pregnancy. These receptors were obtained from a female donor with multiple sclerosis, enrolled in a pregnancy study. CDR3s include the opening cysteine and the closing phenylalanine or tryptophan. The order of the fields is V gene, clone size, D gene, J gene, CDR3 DNA, CDR3 protein. A D gene is named only where the DNA matches it firmly. Clone size appears in some rows only: once, few, many, or a class for an expanded clone.

TRBV7-9	.	TRBD1	TRBJ2-2	TGTGCCAGCAGCTCCAGGGGGCCGGCCGGGGAGCTGTTTTTT	CASSSRGPAGELFF
TRBV19	.	TRBD2	TRBJ2-3	TGTGCCAGTGAGCTTAGCGGGACGGCAGATACGCAGTATTTT	CASELSGTADTQYF
TRBV5-1	.	.	TRBJ1-3	TGCGCCAGCAGCTTGTCTAGCTCTGGAAACACCATATATTTT	CASSLSSSGNTIYF
TRBV5-6	.	.	TRBJ2-7	TGTGCCAGCAGCTTGGGTGGGGGGACCTACGAGCAGTACTTC	CASSLGGGTYEQYF
TRBV9	.	.	TRBJ1-2	TGTGCCAGCAGTCGGGGGGTGGGAAGGGGCTATGGCTACACCTTC	CASSRGVGRGYGYTF
TRBV29-1	.	.	TRBJ1-5	TGCAGCGTTGCCCCAGGGGCAGAAAGGCCCCAGCATTTT	CSVAPGAERPQHF
TRBV7-9	.	.	TRBJ2-7	TGTGCCAGCAGCTCTACACAGGGTTTGGGGGAGCAGTACTTC	CASSSTQGLGEQYF
TRBV6-4	.	TRBD1	TRBJ2-1	TGTGCCAGCAGTGACTCGACAGGGGGCAATGAGCAGTTCTTC	CASSDSTGGNEQFF
TRBV7-2	.	.	TRBJ2-7	TGTGCCAGCAGTTCGACTAGGAACGAGCAGTACTTC	CASSSTRNEQYF
TRBV5-1	once	.	TRBJ2-3	TGCGCCAGCAGCCCACCGGGACACAGCACAGATACGCAGTATTTT	CASSPPGHSTDTQYF
TRBV7-9	.	.	TRBJ2-2	TGTGCCAGCAGCTACGGGACTGGGAACACCGGGGAGCTGTTTTTT	CASSYGTGNTGELFF
TRBV5-4	.	TRBD1	TRBJ1-2	TGTGCCAGCAGCGGGGGGACAGGAGGCGGGTTGGGCTATGGCTACACCTTC	CASSGGTGGGLGYGYTF
TRBV27	.	.	TRBJ1-5	TGTGCCAGCAAAACGGGGTGGGCTAATCAGCCCCAGCATTTT	CASKTGWANQPQHF
TRBV5-1	.	TRBD1	TRBJ2-7	TGCGCCAGCAGCTTTGGGACAGGCCCCCTGGAGCAGTACTTC	CASSFGTGPLEQYF
TRBV7-2	.	.	TRBJ2-7	TGTGCCAGCAGCTTGCGGGTGGAGGGCTCCTACGAGCAGTACTTC	CASSLRVEGSYEQYF
TRBV19	.	.	TRBJ1-2	TGTGCCAGTAGTATAGAACGAGCCAACTATGGCTACACCTTC	CASSIERANYGYTF
TRBV4-3	.	.	TRBJ1-2	TGCGCCAGCAGCCAAGATCAGTCGAACGCTGGCTACACCTTC	CASSQDQSNAGYTF
TRBV4-2	.	.	TRBJ1-1	TGTGCCAGCAGCCGGAAGGACAGAGACACTGAAGCTTTCTTT	CASSRKDRDTEAFF
TRBV2	.	.	TRBJ1-6	TGTGCCAGCAGTGAAGAGCAAAAATCACCCCTCCACTTT	CASSEEQKSPLHF
TRBV7-8	.	TRBD1	TRBJ1-1	TGTGCCAGCAGCCCTTACAGGGGGGAGAAGAACACTGAAGCTTTCTTT	CASSPYRGEKNTEAFF
TRBV28	.	TRBD1	TRBJ1-1	TGTGCCAGCAGCTCCGCCGGGACAGGGTACACTGAAGCTTTCTTT	CASSSAGTGYTEAFF
TRBV5-1	.	TRBD2	TRBJ2-1	TGCGCCAGCAGCTCGGGACTAGCGCCAAACTACAATGAGCAGTTCTTC	CASSSGLAPNYNEQFF
TRBV7-8	.	.	TRBJ2-5	TGTGCCAGCAGCTTAAATTCGGGAGTGGGAGAGACCCAGTACTTC	CASSLNSGVGETQYF
TRBV28	.	.	TRBJ1-5	TGTGCCAGCAGATCTCCGGGACAAAATCAGCCCCAGCATTTT	CASRSPGQNQPQHF
TRBV5-1	.	TRBD2	TRBJ2-1	TGCGCCAGCAGCTCAGGACTAGCGGGAGAGGCCTACAATGAGCAGTTCTTC	CASSSGLAGEAYNEQFF
TRBV30	.	.	TRBJ2-3	TGTGCCTGGAGTGGCACAGGGTGGGCGGATACGCAGTATTTT	CAWSGTGWADTQYF
TRBV5-1	.	TRBD1	TRBJ2-5	TGCGCCAGCAGCTTGGCCGGGGCAGGGGGGACCCAGTACTTC	CASSLAGAGGTQYF
TRBV2	few	TRBD1	TRBJ1-1	TGTGCCAGCACAGGGGGCACTGAAGCTTTCTTT	CASTGGTEAFF
TRBV11-1	.	.	TRBJ2-7	TGTGCCAGCAGCTTCGGACAGAACTACGAGCAGTACTTC	CASSFGQNYEQYF
TRBV30	.	TRBD1	TRBJ1-5	TGTGCCTGGAGAACAGGGGGCCAGCCCCAGCATTTT	CAWRTGGQPQHF
TRBV9	.	.	TRBJ1-3	TGTGCCAGCAGCGTAGAGGACAGATACTCTGGAAACACCATATATTTT	CASSVEDRYSGNTIYF
TRBV4-3	.	TRBD2	TRBJ2-7	TGCGCCAGCAGCCAAGAGCGGGGGGAATCTGCTCACGAGCAGTACTTC	CASSQERGESAHEQYF
TRBV5-1	.	TRBD1	TRBJ2-3	TGCGCCAGCAGCTTGGGGACAGGGAGGGATACGCAGTATTTT	CASSLGTGRDTQYF
TRBV28	.	TRBD1	TRBJ1-1	TGTGCCAGCAGTTCGCACAGGGGAACTAACACTGAAGCTTTCTTT	CASSSHRGTNTEAFF
TRBV9	.	TRBD2	TRBJ2-1	TGTGCCAGCAGCGTAGTTCCTAGCGGGGCAGGGGATGAGCAGTTCTTC	CASSVVPSGAGDEQFF
TRBV7-9	.	.	TRBJ1-1	TGTGCCAGCAGCTTAGCGCTCAGGGCGGGGGGTGGAGCTTTCTTT	CASSLALRAGGGAFF
TRBV11-2	.	.	TRBJ2-5	TGTGCCAGCAGCTTTCAGGGGATCCAAGAGACCCAGTACTTC	CASSFQGIQETQYF
TRBV2	once	TRBD2	TRBJ2-3	TGTGCCAGCAGTAGGGGACTAGCGGGAGCTACGCAGTATTTT	CASSRGLAGATQYF
TRBV7-6	few	.	TRBJ2-2	TGTGCCAGCAGCTTAGACACCGTTACGAACACCGGGGAGCTGTTTTTT	CASSLDTVTNTGELFF
TRBV5-6	once	.	TRBJ1-2	TGTGCCAGCAGAGCCCCTCACTCTAGCTATGGCTACACCTTC	CASRAPHSSYGYTF
TRBV27	.	.	TRBJ2-7	TGTGCCAGCAGGCCTCATGCGGGGTACGAGCAGTACTTC	CASRPHAGYEQYF
TRBV28	.	TRBD1	TRBJ1-5	TGTGCCAGCAGTACCCCAGGGGGGATAGGTCAGCCCCAGCATTTT	CASSTPGGIGQPQHF
TRBV27	once	.	TRBJ1-2	TGTGCCAGCAGACAAGGGGCTAACTATGGCTACACCTTC	CASRQGANYGYTF
TRBV5-1	once	TRBD1	TRBJ1-1	TGCGCCAGCAGCCGCTGGACAGGGGTAGGGGACACTGAAGCTTTCTTT	CASSRWTGVGDTEAFF
TRBV6-1	.	TRBD1	TRBJ2-7	TGTGCCAGCAGGGAGGGACAGGGGGCCGCCTACGAGCAGTACTTC	CASREGQGAAYEQYF
TRBV6-5	.	TRBD1	TRBJ2-2	TGTGCCAGCAGCAGGACAGGGAAACCCGGGGAGCTGTTTTTT	CASSRTGKPGELFF
TRBV7-6	.	.	TRBJ2-5	TGTGCCAGCAGCTTATGGGCCTCAGAGACCCAGTACTTC	CASSLWASETQYF
TRBV28	.	TRBD1	TRBJ1-3	TGTGCCAGCAGTTTGGGGACAGGGGCTTCAGGAAACACCATATATTTT	CASSLGTGASGNTIYF
TRBV5-4	few	.	TRBJ1-3	TGTGCCAGCAGCGTGCTATCTGGAAACACCATATATTTT	CASSVLSGNTIYF
TRBV2	.	.	TRBJ2-7	TGTGCCGGCCTTTTCAGAGGCGAGCAGTACTTC	CAGLFRGEQYF
TRBV10-3	.	TRBD2	TRBJ2-1	TGTGCCATACTTGCAGCTGGAATAGCGGGCCTCAGGAATGAGCAGTTCTTC	CAILAAGIAGLRNEQFF
TRBV5-1	.	.	TRBJ1-1	TGCGCCAGCAGCTTGGAGGGGACAAGGGGGTCCCGACGAACTGAAGCTTTCTTT	CASSLEGTRGSRRTEAFF
TRBV30	.	.	TRBJ1-2	TGTGCCTGGAGTGCGGGGGGTGGCTACACCTTC	CAWSAGGGYTF
TRBV15	.	.	TRBJ1-3	TGTGCCACCAGCAGAGACCCAGGGGACGGAAACACCATATATTTT	CATSRDPGDGNTIYF
TRBV28	once	.	TRBJ1-1	TGTGCCAGCAGTCGAGTGAACACTGAAGCTTTCTTT	CASSRVNTEAFF
TRBV21-1	.	.	TRBJ2-7	TGTGCCAGCAGCAAGCACAGGGCGACCTCCTACGAGCAGTACTTC	CASSKHRATSYEQYF
TRBV29-1	.	TRBD1	TRBJ2-5	TGCAGCGTACAACAGGGGGCCGGAGAGACCCAGTACTTC	CSVQQGAGETQYF